This TCR beta chain was identified during a study of PD-1 blockade in classical Hodgkin lymphoma. This clone showed up just a few times. Its antigen is undetermined. Whole-study results and caveats: TCR diversity in CD4+, not CD8+, cells rose significantly by C4D1. Reported baseline diversity: healthy donors highest, relapsed/refractory patients lowest.

Method: immunoSEQ multiplex PCR; TCRdb's copy keeps in-frame clones and lacks some. The data hold about 110,000 clones, with about 89% observed a single time. Every single patient, without exception, relapsed after autologous stem cell transplantation, and brentuximab vedotin exposure varied. This TCR was sampled from a human donor with classical Hodgkin lymphoma. The sample here was peripheral blood mononuclear cells (PBMCs), taken before the second cycle of nivolumab.

The DNA for the CDR3 is TGCGCCAGCAGTGATTCGGGGACGCGGACCTACGAGCAGTACTTC. It yields the protein CASSDSGTRTYEQYF. This chain uses TRBV10-1 with TRBJ2-7; D may be TRBD1 or TRBD2 (5 bases each). This CDR3 has 15 amino acids. V gave up 3 bases and J gave up 2 bases, with 14 bases separating them. From germline, CDR1 is WNHNN and CDR2 SYGVQD (reference sequence).